This record looks at one TCR beta chain sequence and its context. This record belongs to a study of blood T cell repertoires in COVID-19. About the research overall: T cells, B-cell-depleted T cells, or PBMCs supplied cDNA or gDNA.

In the original workflow: Scientists estimated how many nucleated cells there were by amplifying reference gene primers. TCRdb keeps only in-frame clones here, not all; method: immunoSEQ multiplex PCR. That table gives V, J and clone size, and the DNA gave D and trimming. The table includes about 500,000 clones, around 87% detected once. Participants had their cohort set by participant-reported clinical history. CDR3 size: 15 residues. V dropped 4 bases and J dropped 8 bases, with 20 bases sitting between them. Germline CDR1 reads LNHDA; CDR2 reads SQIVND (reference sequence). The clonotype was recovered from a woman under 30 who had recovered from COVID-19. V and J are TRBV19 and TRBJ1-2; D not certain. Specimen: PBMCs or T cells enriched from blood (not recorded which). CDR3 coding DNA: TGTGCCAGTAGTACCCCCGAGGTCTCGGGGAGGGGCTACACCTTC. It encodes CASSTPEVSGRGYTF.